Listed here are 22 T cell receptor beta chains from one sample, sequenced in a study of T cells in Graves' hyperthyroidism and ophthalmopathy. Amplified regions were TCR beta CDR3 sequences from RNA transcripts. Researchers ran a first-round RT-PCR on the TCR CDR3 using the HTBI primer set. TCRdb reanalysed the multiplex PCR reads using MiXCR and keeps one entry per CDR3 protein. The data contain about 420,000 distinct CDR3 sequences, approximately 14% of them singletons. Specimen: blood. These receptors were taken from a young woman with Graves' hyperthyroidism.

This clonotype has at least ten counts. The chain joins TRBV20-1 to TRBJ2-3, with a possible D match to TRBD1 (5 bases). Germline-derived CDR1 and CDR2 are DFQATT and SNEGSKA (reference sequence). Trimming stripped 3 bases from V and 4 bases from J, with 11 bases between. The CDR3 is 13 residues long. CDR3 residues: CSASKGAPDTQYF. CDR3 nucleotide sequence: TGCAGTGCTAGCAAAGGGGCCCCAGATACGCAGTATTTT.

The CDR3 DNA reads TGTGCCACCAGTGATTGGGAGTCCTACGAGCAGTACTTC. Translation gives CATSDWESYEQYF. This chain joins TRBV24-1 and TRBJ2-7; a possible D gene is TRBD2 (5 bases). CDR3 length equals 13 residues. V lost 2 bases and J lost 1, with 5 bases in between. Germline lookup yields CDR1 KGHDR and CDR2 SFDVKD.

This chain connects TRBV5-1 to TRBJ1-3; D unresolved. V lost 0 bases to trimming and J lost 0 bases, with 7 bases between them. There are 15 residues in the CDR3. Germline V gene lookup returns CDR1 SGHRS and CDR2 YFSETQ. CDR3 nucleotide sequence: TGCGCCAGCAGCTTGGACGGAGACTCTGGAAACACCATATATTTT. This encodes CASSLDGDSGNTIYF.

Concerning this clonotype: This may come from a read error, since a much larger clone is one base off. The rearrangement joins TRBV28 to TRBJ2-7; D is unclear. Looked up from germline, CDR1 is MDHEN and CDR2 is SYDVKM. The CDR3 totals 12 residues. As DNA, the CDR3 is TGTACCAGCAGCGTTTACACCTACGAGCAGTACTTC. Its translation: CTSSVYTYEQYF.

This clonotype occurred many times. The chain combines TRBV6-1 with TRBJ2-3; D gene uncertain. V gave up 2 bases and J gave up 2 bases, with 11 bases separating them. Germline V gives CDR1 MNHNS, CDR2 SASEGT. This CDR3 is built from 15 residues. The CDR3 DNA reads as TGTGCCAGCAGTGAAATAAGGTCCCTCACAGATACGCAGTATTTT. This gives the protein CASSEIRSLTDTQYF.

V is TRBV7-2 and J is TRBJ2-7; TRBD2 might be the D (6 bases). CDR1 SGHTA and CDR2 FQGNSA come from the germline V gene. The CDR3 consists of 15 residues. Trimming took 2 bases from V and 0 from J, leaving 11 bases between them. The CDR3 region is CASSLFSGVSYEQYF. In DNA, the CDR3 is TGTGCCAGCAGCTTATTTAGCGGAGTCTCCTACGAGCAGTACTTC.

This clonotype showed up many times. This rearrangement joins TRBV19 to TRBJ1-5, with 7 bases matching TRBD1. The CDR3 sequence is 17 residues long. Trimming removed 5 bases from V and 0 bases from J; junction bases left unmatched: 10. In germline, CDR1 is LNHDA, CDR2 SQIVND (reference sequence). The CDR3 nucleotides read TGTGCCAGTAGTCTCCGAAAGGGACAGAATAGCAATCAGCCCCAGCATTTT. Translating it yields CASSLRKGQNSNQPQHF.

Turning to this clonotype: This may be a read error, as it is one base from a much larger clone. The chain employs TRBV24-1 and TRBJ2-1, with 7 nucleotides matching TRBD1. Germline CDR1 KGHDR, CDR2 SFDVKD. The CDR3 has 18 amino acids. This CDR3 is CATSDSYNRGGPYNEQSF. The CDR3 DNA reads as TGTGCCACCAGTGATTCGTACAACAGGGGTGGCCCCTACAATGAGCAGTCCTTC.

This clonotype was found many times. The chain joins TRBV13 to TRBJ2-7; D is uncertain. The CDR3 has 14 amino acids. The germline gives CDR1 PRHDT, CDR2 FYEKMQ (reference sequence). Trimming took 2 bases from V and 2 from J, leaving 10 bases between them. CDR3 residues: CASSLRRSTYEQYF. CDR3 coding DNA: TGTGCCAGCAGCTTACGCAGGAGCACCTACGAGCAGTACTTC.

This clonotype has at least ten counts. V usage is TRBV6-1 and J usage is TRBJ2-7; weak D call: TRBD1 (5 bases). This CDR3 spans 15 amino acids. The V gene lost 3 bases and the J gene lost 2 bases, with 14 bases spanning the gap. Germline-derived CDR1 and CDR2 are MNHNS and SASEGT. The chain's CDR3 is CASSDPVQGPYEQYF. The CDR3 DNA reads TGTGCCAGCAGTGACCCTGTTCAGGGCCCCTACGAGCAGTACTTC.

V and J are TRBV4-1 and TRBJ2-2; 8 positions agree with TRBD1. Unmatched junction bases numbered 4, after V lost 3 bases and J lost 4 bases. Germline values: CDR1 MGHRA, CDR2 YSYEKL. The CDR3 covers 15 residues. CDR3 loop: CASSQWTGTTGELFF. The CDR3 coding sequence is TGCGCCAGCAGCCAGTGGACAGGGACCACCGGGGAGCTGTTTTTT.

This sequence joins TRBV7-8 and TRBJ2-4; 16 bases line up with TRBD2. Germline CDR1 reads SGHVS; CDR2 reads FQNEAQ. V was pared by 3 bases and J by 2 bases, with 4 bases of the junction left unmatched. The CDR3 covers 18 residues. The CDR3 sequence: CASSLGLAGGPTKNIQYF. The CDR3 bases are TGTGCCAGCAGCTTGGGACTAGCGGGAGGGCCGACCAAAAACATTCAGTACTTC. The full variable domain, in which reference TRBV7-8 and TRBJ2-4 provide the parts outside the CDR3, is GAGVSQSPRYKVAKRGQDVALRCDPISGHVSLFWYQQALGQGPEFLTYFQNEAQLDKSGLPSDRFFAERPEGSVSTLKIQRTQQEDSAVYLCASSLGLAGGPTKNIQYFGAGTRLSVL.

The V and J genes are TRBV4-1 and TRBJ2-7; 9 nucleotides align to TRBD2. Germline V lookup: CDR1 MGHRA, CDR2 YSYEKL. The CDR3 is 16 residues long. The trim removed 4 bases at V and 3 bases at J, leaving 10 bases unmatched. The CDR3, as DNA: TGCGCCAGCAGCCGTCCCGGGGCGGGGGGGCGCTACGAGCAGTACTTC. This codes for CASSRPGAGGRYEQYF.

This clonotype showed up many times. The V call is TRBV18, the J call TRBJ2-1, with D uncertain. Germline CDR1 is KGHSH and CDR2 is LQKENI. This CDR3 has 13 residues. Trimming took 0 bases from V and 7 from J, leaving 7 bases between them. CDR3 DNA sequence: TGTGCCAGCTCACCACCGGTGCAGAATGAGCAGTTCTTC. Translated: CASSPPVQNEQFF. The full variable domain, with the rest looked up from reference TRBV18 and TRBJ2-1, is NAGVMQNPRHLVRRRGQEARLRCSPMKGHSHVYWYRQLPEEGLKFMVYLQKENIIDESGMPKERFSAEFPKEGPSILRIQQVVRGDSAAYFCASSPPVQNEQFFGPGTRLTVL.

V usage is TRBV18 and J usage is TRBJ2-5; 10 positions match TRBD2. The germline gives CDR1 KGHSH, CDR2 LQKENI. After removal of 3 bases from V and 0 bases from J, the junction contained 4 bases not matched to a gene. This CDR3 contains 16 residues. The DNA for the CDR3 is TGTGCCAGCTCACCGGCACTAGCGGGGAACCAAGAGACCCAGTACTTC. It specifies CASSPALAGNQETQYF.

This clonotype has just a few counts. The rearrangement uses TRBV27 and TRBJ1-1, with D possibly matching TRBD1 (5 bases). V was clipped by 6 bases and J by 4 bases, with 12 bases between them. Germline loops: CDR1 MNHEY, CDR2 SMNVEV (reference sequence). This CDR3 region has 13 residues. This CDR3 is CASRAGKGTEAFF. The CDR3 nucleotides read TGTGCCAGCAGGGCAGGGAAAGGCACTGAAGCTTTCTTT.

This clonotype was picked up many times. The chain couples TRBV12-3 or TRBV12-4 to TRBJ2-3; D call uncertain. Trimming took 5 bases from V and 4 from J, leaving 19 bases between them. This CDR3 contains 16 residues. Here the CDR3 reads CASSTSTLHPADTQYF. The CDR3 nucleotides are TGTGCCAGCAGTACATCAACACTCCACCCCGCAGATACGCAGTATTTT.

Many counts were recorded for this clonotype. The genes are TRBV11-2 and TRBJ2-7; 15 nucleotides agree with TRBD2. The junction had 11 bases not matched to a gene; V was cut back by 4 bases and J by 4 bases. The length of the CDR3 is 18 residues. Germline CDR1 and CDR2: SGHAT and FQNNGV. The CDR3 DNA follows: TGTGCCAGCAGCTCCCTTCATCGGACTAGCGGGAGGGTTTACGAGCAGTACTTC. Translated, it gives CASSSLHRTSGRVYEQYF.

This clonotype was found many times. The chain links TRBV5-1 to TRBJ2-7, with TRBD1 matching 8 bases. Germline V gene lookup returns CDR1 SGHRS and CDR2 YFSETQ. V was pared by 0 bases and J by 6 bases, with 8 bases of the junction left unmatched. CDR3 length: 15 amino acids. CDR3 amino acids: CASSLAGQGYSEQYF. CDR3 nucleotide sequence: TGCGCCAGCAGCTTGGCCGGACAGGGATACTCCGAGCAGTACTTC. Full variable domain (missing parts from reference TRBV5-1 and TRBJ2-7): KAGVTQTPRYLIKTRGQQVTLSCSPISGHRSVSWYQQTPGQGLQFLFEYFSETQRNKGNFPGRFSGRQFSNSRSEMNVSTLELGDSALYLCASSLAGQGYSEQYFGPGTRLTVT.

In this sample, this clonotype turned up many times. The chain uses TRBV11-2 and TRBJ1-5, with D possibly matching TRBD1 (6 bases). Deletions cut 5 bases from V and 3 bases from J, with 17 bases between. This CDR3 is built from 16 residues. Germline assignment: CDR1 SGHAT and CDR2 FQNNGV. The CDR3 coding sequence is TGTGCCAGCAGCCTCCGGGACACCTCGCCCAATCAGCCCCAGCATTTT. This sequence encodes CASSLRDTSPNQPQHF.

The chain links TRBV2 to TRBJ2-2, with 8 positions matching TRBD1. Trimming at V came to 5 bases and at J to 1 base, leaving 3 bases not matched to a gene. The CDR3 covers 15 residues. Germline CDR1 SNHLY, CDR2 FYNNEI. This CDR3 reads CASSRTGRNTGELFF. The CDR3 region has the DNA TGTGCCAGCAGTCGGACAGGGCGGAACACCGGGGAGCTGTTTTTT.

The chain is built from TRBV7-3 and TRBJ2-5; TRBD2 matches at 11 bases. V trimming: 7 bases; J trimming: 5 bases; junction bases outside the gene matches: 18. The CDR3 is made up of 18 amino acids. Germline V gives CDR1 SGHTA, CDR2 FQGTGA. This CDR3 is CASTHRALAGGPGETQYF. The CDR3 DNA sequence: TGTGCCAGCACCCATAGGGCCTTAGCGGGAGGGCCCGGGGAGACCCAGTACTTC.